These 27 T cell receptor beta chains originate from one sample sequenced in a study of control samples from healthy donors and cancer patients. Using immunoSEQ multiplex PCR, the repertoire was profiled, and TCRdb retains in-frame clones only, with some absent. Of some 150,000 clones listed, approximately 88% are singletons. Sample: blood. The receptors originated from a man younger than 40 in good health.

As to this clone: Other DNA sequences in the same sample also yield this CDR3. The V gene is TRBV13, the J gene TRBJ2-7, with D hard to call. Trimming cost V 2 bases and J 1 base, with 9 bases left between them. CDR3 size: 14 residues. Per germline, CDR1 PRHDT and CDR2 FYEKMQ (reference sequence). CDR3 coding DNA: TGTGCCAGCAGCTTACCGGGCGGATCCTACGAGCAGTACTTC. It translates to CASSLPGGSYEQYF.

The chain has TRBV7-2 and TRBJ2-7; the D is unclear. Per germline, CDR1 SGHTA and CDR2 FQGNSA. Between the trimmed V and J ends, which lost 5 bases and 5 bases, there was a span of 10 bases. The CDR3 runs 12 residues. CDR3 residues: CASSPETDEQYF. The CDR3, as DNA: TGTGCCAGCAGCCCAGAGACGGACGAGCAGTACTTC.

This chain links TRBV5-6 with TRBJ2-2; D not resolved. Germline values: CDR1 SGHDT, CDR2 YYEEEE. Trimming removed 4 bases from V and 7 bases from J, with 11 bases in between. This CDR3 spans 13 amino acids. CDR3: CASSLLVGGELFF. CDR3 nucleotide sequence: TGTGCCAGCAGCCTTCTAGTCGGCGGGGAGCTGTTTTTT. Based on the CDR3 plus reference TRBV5-6 and TRBJ2-2, the full variable domain is DAGVTQSPTHLIKTRGQQVTLRCSPKSGHDTVSWYQQALGQGPQFIFQYYEEEERQRGNFPDRFSGHQFPNYSSELNVNALLLGDSALYLCASSLLVGGELFFGEGSRLTVL.

The CDR3 nucleotides read TGTGCCAGCACAGCTAGCTGGGTAGATACGCAGTATTTT. It codes for CASTASWVDTQYF. The chain joins TRBV6-5 to TRBJ2-3, with a weak D call TRBD2 (5 bases). Trimming stripped 7 bases from V and 5 bases from J, with 13 bases between. This CDR3 has 13 residues. Germline V gene lookup returns CDR1 MNHEY and CDR2 SVGAGI.

This chain links TRBV11-3 with TRBJ2-5; 10 positions agree with TRBD2. This CDR3 has 15 residues. The V and J ends lost 4 bases and 4 bases, in that order; junction bases with no gene match: 6. Germline V gives CDR1 SGHNT, CDR2 YENEEA. As DNA, the CDR3 is TGTGCCAGCAGCTGGGCTAGCGGGAGTGGAGAGACCCAGTACTTC. Its translation: CASSWASGSGETQYF.

The CDR3 spells CASSRILNEQFF. CDR3 bases: TGTGCCAGCAGTCGGATCCTCAATGAGCAGTTCTTC. The rearrangement links TRBV3-1 (or the pseudogene TRBV3-2) to TRBJ2-1, with D unclear. The germline V and J ends were trimmed by 6 bases and 6 bases, with 9 bases remaining between them. The CDR3 loop spans 12 amino acids. Germline CDR1 LGHDT, CDR2 YNNKEL (reference sequence).

V is TRBV4-1 and J is TRBJ2-2, with TRBD1 matching 8 bases. The CDR3 sequence is 15 residues long. Germline CDR1 is MGHRA and CDR2 is YSYEKL. The trim removed 5 bases at V and 7 bases at J, leaving 9 bases unmatched. CDR3 nucleotides: TGCGCCAGCAGCACGCCTGACAGGGGTCACGGGGAGCTGTTTTTT. It is translated as CASSTPDRGHGELFF.

The rearrangement joins TRBV7-9 to TRBJ2-5, with TRBD2 identical over 9 bases. This CDR3 spans 16 amino acids. Germline V lookup: CDR1 SEHNR, CDR2 FQNEAQ (reference sequence). Trimming at V came to 3 bases and at J to 1 base, leaving 6 bases not matched to a gene. CDR3 sequence: CASSFPSGGTQETQYF. The CDR3 DNA reads TGTGCCAGCAGCTTCCCGAGCGGGGGGACCCAAGAGACCCAGTACTTC.

The V and J genes are TRBV11-3 and TRBJ2-5; the D is unclear. The V end was cut by 3 bases, the J end by 7 bases, with 12 bases between. Per the germline V gene, CDR1 is SGHNT and CDR2 is YENEEA. This CDR3 region has 13 residues. CDR3 amino acids: CASSFIKSGTQYF. The CDR3 coding sequence is TGTGCCAGCAGCTTTATTAAGTCAGGGACCCAGTACTTC. Complete variable domain (other parts from reference TRBV11-3 and TRBJ2-5): EAGVVQSPRYKIIEKKQPVAFWCNPISGHNTLYWYLQNLGQGPELLIRYENEEAVDDSQLPKDRFSAERLKGVDSTLKIQPAELGDSAVYLCASSFIKSGTQYFGPGTRLLVL.

The rearrangement links TRBV2 to TRBJ1-5; D is ambiguous. V lost 5 bases, J lost 2 bases, and 13 bases lay in between. Germline V CDR1 and CDR2: SNHLY, FYNNEI. The CDR3 consists of 15 residues. The CDR3 loop is CASSRTGIGNQPQHF. CDR3 DNA sequence: TGTGCCAGCAGTAGGACGGGAATTGGCAATCAGCCCCAGCATTTT.

The chain is built from TRBV5-6 and TRBJ2-7, with D possibly TRBD1 on 6 matching bases. V was pared by 0 bases and J by 6 bases, with 13 bases between. Germline V lookup: CDR1 SGHDT, CDR2 YYEEEE. The CDR3 is made up of 14 amino acids. The CDR3 DNA reads TGTGCCAGCAGCTTGGAAGGGGGTTCGGGCGAGCAGTACTTC. Translated: CASSLEGGSGEQYF.

As to this clone: Germline is not matched at one junction end, which may reflect a read error. The V and J genes are TRBV7-7 and TRBJ1-1; 7 positions match TRBD1. This CDR3 spans 13 amino acids. Looked up from germline, CDR1 is SSHAT and CDR2 is FNYEAQ (reference sequence). CDR3: CASSLDRDAEAFF. The CDR3 DNA sequence: TGTGCTAGCAGCTTAGACAGGGATGCTGAAGCTTTCTTT.

The chain has TRBV6-5 and TRBJ2-4; TRBD2 agrees at 8 bases. The CDR3 sequence is 15 residues long. Germline V CDR1 and CDR2: MNHEY, SVGAGI. J lost 6 bases, V lost 0 bases, and 4 bases had no gene match. CDR3 sequence (DNA): TGTGCCAGCAGTTACTCGTCGGGAGGGAGAAACATTCAGTACTTC. Translating it yields CASSYSSGGRNIQYF.

J is TRBJ2-7 and V is TRBV9, with D possibly matching TRBD2 (5 bases). The CDR3 loop spans 15 amino acids. In germline, CDR1 is SGDLS, CDR2 YYNGEE. Trimming left V 4 bases short and J 1 base short, with 15 bases between. The CDR3 DNA follows: TGTGCCAGCAGCACCCGGGAAGCGGAATCCTACGAGCAGTACTTC. Translating it yields CASSTREAESYEQYF.

The chain couples TRBV2 to TRBJ2-7; 10 nucleotides agree with TRBD2. The V gene end was trimmed by 6 bases and the J gene end by 4 bases; junction bases not matched to a gene: 9. This CDR3 has 15 amino acids. Germline CDR1 is SNHLY and CDR2 is FYNNEI. The CDR3 loop reads CASSRAGGVRYEQYF. CDR3 bases: TGTGCCAGCAGCAGAGCGGGAGGGGTTCGGTACGAGCAGTACTTC.

The gene calls are TRBV7-3 and TRBJ2-1, with D uncertain. This CDR3 contains 13 residues. Germline loops: CDR1 SGHTA, CDR2 FQGTGA. The ends were cut back, 1 base at V and 4 bases at J, with 5 bases in the middle. This CDR3 is CASSLKGYNEQFF. As DNA, the CDR3 is TGTGCCAGCAGCTTAAAGGGTTACAATGAGCAGTTCTTC.

V usage is TRBV29-1 and J usage is TRBJ2-3, with a possible D match to TRBD1 (6 bases). This CDR3 is 12 amino acids long. V was pared by 7 bases and J by 4 bases, with 12 bases between. Germline CDR1 and CDR2: SQVTM and ANQGSEA. The CDR3 loop reads CSEAPGADTQYF. The CDR3 DNA sequence: TGCAGCGAAGCACCAGGGGCAGATACGCAGTATTTT.

The V call is TRBV10-3, the J call TRBJ2-7; the D call may be TRBD1 or TRBD2 (5 bases each). Trimming took 5 bases from V and 2 from J, leaving 19 bases between them. The CDR3 extends over 16 amino acids. The germline CDR1 and CDR2 sequences are ENHRY and SYGVKD. This CDR3 is CAISNAGTLAPYEQYF. CDR3 DNA sequence: TGTGCCATCAGTAATGCCGGGACGCTGGCCCCCTACGAGCAGTACTTC.

The gene calls are TRBV6-2 or TRBV6-3 and TRBJ2-1, with 9 bases identical to TRBD2. CDR3 length: 17 residues. Trimming took 4 bases from V and 7 from J; bases not matched to a gene: 14. Germline V lookup: CDR1 MNHEY, CDR2 SVGEGT. The DNA of the CDR3 is TGTGCCAGCAGTTCGCTAAAAGGGACTAGCCGGTCTAATGAGCAGTTCTTC. Amino acid sequence: CASSSLKGTSRSNEQFF.

The chain couples TRBV10-2 to TRBJ2-7, with D maybe TRBD1 (5 bases). Germline loops: CDR1 WSHSY, CDR2 SAAADI. The V end was cut by 2 bases, the J end by 2 bases, with 10 bases between. There are 14 residues in the CDR3. The chain's CDR3 is CASSERRDTYEQYF. The DNA of the CDR3 is TGCGCCAGCAGTGAGCGCAGGGATACCTACGAGCAGTACTTC.

CDR3 DNA: TGTGCCAGCAGCTTAGTACGGGGGCCCCAAGAGACCCAGTACTTC. Translating gives CASSLVRGPQETQYF. The V gene is TRBV7-2, the J gene TRBJ2-5, with D perhaps being TRBD1 or TRBD2 (6 bases each). Germline assignment: CDR1 SGHTA and CDR2 FQGNSA. V was trimmed by 1 base and J by 1 base, leaving 10 bases between them. This CDR3 is 15 amino acids long.

This clone was detected only a few times. The rearrangement joins TRBV19 to TRBJ2-4; D may correspond to TRBD1 or TRBD2 (6 bases each). Trimming removed 5 bases from V and 0 bases from J, with 17 bases in between. In germline, CDR1 is LNHDA, CDR2 SQIVND (reference sequence). The CDR3 has 17 residues. CDR3 nucleotide sequence: TGTGCCAGTAGTGTACTTGGAGGGGGTAGAGCCAAAAACATTCAGTACTTC. It yields the protein CASSVLGGGRAKNIQYF.

The chain couples TRBV24-1 to TRBJ2-1; 7 bases fit TRBD2. The CDR3 is made up of 15 amino acids. The V and J ends lost 4 bases and 3 bases, in that order; junction bases with no gene match: 5. Germline V lookup: CDR1 KGHDR, CDR2 SFDVKD. The CDR3, as DNA: TGTGCCACCAGTGAAATGAGCGGGATCTACAATGAGCAGTTCTTC. It specifies CATSEMSGIYNEQFF.

The chain has TRBV11-2 and TRBJ1-2; no clear D. The CDR3 is 13 residues long. Germline CDR1 SGHAT, CDR2 FQNNGV. V gave up 2 bases and J gave up 4 bases, with 8 bases separating them. The CDR3, as DNA: TGTGCCAGCAGCTTATCAGGCTCCTATGGCTACACCTTC. It is translated as CASSLSGSYGYTF.

The J gene is TRBJ2-6, the V gene TRBV19, with D perhaps matching TRBD2 (5 bases). V was cut by 5 bases and J by 10 bases, with 9 bases left in between. Germline CDR1 and CDR2: LNHDA and SQIVND (reference sequence). The CDR3 sequence is 12 residues long. CDR3 in amino acids: CASSPPGNVLTF. As DNA, the CDR3 is TGTGCCAGTAGTCCGCCGGGAAACGTCCTGACTTTC.

This clone was seen more than once but under ten times. The chain is built from TRBV19 and TRBJ1-2, with D possibly TRBD1 on 5 matching bases. The CDR3 consists of 15 residues. Trimming stripped 0 bases from V and 5 bases from J, with 13 bases between. Germline assignment: CDR1 LNHDA and CDR2 SQIVND (reference sequence). Written as DNA, the CDR3 is TGTGCCAGTAGTATAGAGGTTGAGGGGCGGTATGGCTACACCTTC. It translates to CASSIEVEGRYGYTF.

The chain is built from TRBV11-3 and TRBJ2-7; 9 bases align to TRBD1. V shed 5 bases, J shed 2 bases, and the junction held 19 bases outside the gene matches. The V gene's germline CDR1 is SGHNT and CDR2 YENEEA. This CDR3 contains 19 residues. This CDR3 reads CASSPRTGVDINRAYEQYF. CDR3 in DNA: TGTGCCAGCAGCCCCCGGACAGGGGTGGACATCAACCGCGCCTACGAGCAGTACTTC.